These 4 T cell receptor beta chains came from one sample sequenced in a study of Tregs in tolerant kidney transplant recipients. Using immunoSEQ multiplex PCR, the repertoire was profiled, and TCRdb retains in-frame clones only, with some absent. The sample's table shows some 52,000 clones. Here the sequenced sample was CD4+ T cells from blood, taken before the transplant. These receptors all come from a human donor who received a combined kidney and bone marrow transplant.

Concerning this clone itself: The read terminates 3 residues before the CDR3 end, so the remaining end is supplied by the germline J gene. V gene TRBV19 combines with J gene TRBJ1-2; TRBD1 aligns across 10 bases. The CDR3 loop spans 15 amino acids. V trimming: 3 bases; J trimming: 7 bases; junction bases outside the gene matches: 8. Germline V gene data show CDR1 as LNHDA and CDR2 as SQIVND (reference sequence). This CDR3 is CASSIGTGERGGYTF. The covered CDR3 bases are TGTGCCAGTAGTATTGGGACAGGGGAGAGAGGTGGC.

CDR3 in amino acids: CASSIGRTGVGTEAFF. The CDR3 bases that were read are TGTGCCAGTAGTATAGGCCGAACAGGGGTTGGGACTGAA. The genes are TRBV19 and TRBJ1-1; TRBD1 aligns across 7 bases. The read halts 3 residues ahead of the CDR3 end, with the missing end drawn from the germline J gene. The J segment lost 5 bases and the V segment lost 1 base, leaving 10 bases of the junction unmatched. The CDR3 runs 16 residues. Germline CDR1 and CDR2: LNHDA and SQIVND (reference sequence).

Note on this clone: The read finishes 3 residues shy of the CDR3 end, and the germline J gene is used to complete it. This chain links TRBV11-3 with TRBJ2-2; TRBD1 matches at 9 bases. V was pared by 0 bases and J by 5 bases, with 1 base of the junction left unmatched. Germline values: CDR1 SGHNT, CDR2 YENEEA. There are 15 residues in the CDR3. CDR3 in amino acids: CASSLEQGATGELFF. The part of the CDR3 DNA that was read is TGTGCCAGCAGCTTAGAACAGGGGGCAACCGGGGAG.

CDR3 residues: CASRGDRGGEKLFF. CDR3 bases read: TGTGCCAGCAGGGGAGACAGGGGAGGTGAAAAA. The chain joins TRBV2 to TRBJ1-4; 8 bases align to TRBD1. The read halts 3 residues ahead of the CDR3 end, with the missing end drawn from the germline J gene. Germline V gives CDR1 SNHLY, CDR2 FYNNEI. CDR3 length: 14 residues. Unmatched junction bases numbered 7, after V lost 6 bases and J lost 7 bases.